The entry below gives a single T cell receptor (beta chain) sequence along with its context. This sample was taken from a study of shared clonotypes between healthy human individuals. This table comes from immunoSEQ multiplex PCR, and its TCRdb copy is limited to in-frame clones, with some not included. The table lists over a million clones, roughly 75% of them singletons, with nearly 1.5% in the top ten. The V end lost 0 bases, the J end lost 6 bases, and 15 bases lay between the germline ends. Germline values: CDR1 LNHNV, CDR2 YYDKDF (reference sequence). The CDR3 sequence is 15 residues long. The rearrangement links TRBV15 to TRBJ2-7; D is undetermined. Sequences were obtained from memory CD4+ T cells sorted from blood. Indicated subset: CD45RA-negative fraction. The receptor's source is a young man in good health. DNA of the CDR3: TGTGCCACCAGCAGAGATTTGGGGTCCGGCTTCGAGCAGTACTTC. This translates into CATSRDLGSGFEQYF. Full variable domain (rest looked up from reference TRBV15 and TRBJ2-7): DAMVIQNPRYQVTQFGKPVTLSCSQTLNHNVMYWYQQKSSQAPKLLFHYYDKDFNNEADTPDNFQSRRPNTSFCFLDIRSPGLGDTAMYLCATSRDLGSGFEQYFGPGTRLTVT.